Presented here are 14 T cell receptor beta chains from one specimen sequenced in a study of cytomegalovirus exposure and HLA in healthy donors. The PCR employed 60 Vbeta primers together with 13 Jbeta primers. Some clones are missing from TCRdb's copy, which holds only in-frame ones; the method was immunoSEQ multiplex PCR. The sample holds 150,000 to 200,000 clones, approximately 81% seen once. The specimen sequenced was PBMCs. These receptors all come from a boy younger than 18 in good health and CMV-seronegative.

The rearrangement links TRBV6-5 to TRBJ2-3; 8 nucleotides match TRBD2. The CDR3 totals 15 residues. The germline gives CDR1 MNHEY, CDR2 SVGAGI. Trimming removed 2 bases from V and 4 bases from J; junction bases left unmatched: 5. The CDR3 loop is CASSYDGTRPDTQYF. DNA of the CDR3: TGTGCCAGCAGTTACGATGGGACTAGACCAGATACGCAGTATTTT.

In regard to this clone: One end of the junction fails to match germline, which may point to a read error. The chain links TRBV2 to TRBJ2-7, with 12 bases that match TRBD1. Germline CDR1 reads SNHLY; CDR2 reads FYNNEI. This CDR3 spans 13 amino acids. The CDR3 nucleotides read TGTGCCGGCAGGCCGGGACAGGGGGCAGTGCAGTACTTC. Protein: CAGRPGQGAVQYF.

The chain employs TRBV30 and TRBJ2-2; no clear D gene. The CDR3 sequence is 12 residues long. The germline V gene encodes CDR1 GTSNPN and CDR2 SVGIG (reference sequence). The germline V and J ends were trimmed by 4 bases and 7 bases, with 10 bases remaining between them. The CDR3 spells CAWNMVGGELFF. In nucleotides, the CDR3 is TGTGCCTGGAATATGGTCGGCGGGGAGCTGTTTTTT. Full variable domain (missing parts from reference TRBV30 and TRBJ2-2): SQTIHQWPATLVQPVGSPLSLECTVEGTSNPNLYWYRQAAGRGLQLLFYSVGIGQISSEVPQNLSASRPQDRQFILSSKKLLLSDSGFYLCAWNMVGGELFFGEGSRLTVL.

The chain joins TRBV9 to TRBJ2-5, with D perhaps TRBD2 (6 bases). Germline V CDR1 and CDR2: SGDLS, YYNGEE. The CDR3 runs to 13 residues. Trimming cost V 0 bases and J 4 bases, with 7 bases left between them. The CDR3 nucleotides read TGTGCCAGCAGCGTAGATAGCGGAGAGACCCAGTACTTC. As protein: CASSVDSGETQYF.

V and J are TRBV4-1 and TRBJ2-7; no reliable D call. The CDR3 totals 15 residues. V was shortened by 1 base and J by 5 bases, with 15 bases between the two germline ends. Per the germline V gene, CDR1 is MGHRA and CDR2 is YSYEKL. The CDR3 reads CASSQGTDFTDEQYF. The CDR3 nucleotides are TGCGCCAGCAGCCAAGGTACTGACTTCACCGACGAGCAGTACTTC.

The rearrangement joins TRBV25-1 to TRBJ2-2; TRBD2 aligns across 7 bases. The V gene's germline CDR1 is MGHDK and CDR2 SYGVNS. V was clipped by 4 bases and J by 5 bases; unmatched bases: 13. The CDR3 contains 17 residues. This CDR3 is CASSATRGGRTTGELFF. The CDR3 nucleotides are TGTGCCAGCAGTGCCACTCGTGGCGGGAGAACAACCGGGGAGCTGTTTTTT.

The rearrangement joins TRBV18 to TRBJ1-1, with 7 nucleotides matching TRBD1. Germline V gene data show CDR1 as KGHSH and CDR2 as LQKENI. CDR3 length: 15 residues. V shed 3 bases and J 1 base; nucleotides not matched to a gene: 5. The CDR3 DNA sequence: TGTGCCAGCTCACCGGCCAGGGGGTCGAACACTGAAGCTTTCTTT. Translation gives CASSPARGSNTEAFF.

The chain couples TRBV5-4 to TRBJ2-1; possible D gene TRBD2, 7 bases. This CDR3 region has 16 residues. V lost 5 bases and J 6 bases, leaving 21 bases between the germline ends. Per the germline V gene, CDR1 is SGHNT and CDR2 is YYREEE (reference sequence). The CDR3: CASSISLGGEGNEQFF. CDR3 in DNA: TGTGCCAGCAGTATATCACTAGGGGGGGAGGGCAATGAGCAGTTCTTC.

The rearrangement uses TRBV27 and TRBJ2-2, with TRBD2 matching 7 bases. V gave up 7 bases and J gave up 3 bases; unmatched junction bases: 8. The CDR3 has 15 amino acids. Germline loops: CDR1 MNHEY, CDR2 SMNVEV (reference sequence). CDR3 sequence (DNA): TGTGCCAGCAAACGGGACTATGGGGACACCGGGGAGCTGTTTTTT. It codes for CASKRDYGDTGELFF.

A few counts support this clone. The chain is built from TRBV5-1 and TRBJ1-2; D is possibly TRBD1 (5 bases). Germline V gives CDR1 SGHRS, CDR2 YFSETQ. V was shortened by 4 bases and J by 1 base, with 11 bases between the two germline ends. CDR3 length: 14 amino acids. The DNA of the CDR3 is TGCGCCAGCAGCGCGGGGCGGAGTAACTATGGCTACACCTTC. Protein sequence: CASSAGRSNYGYTF.

This CDR3 is CATGAGGITGELFF. The CDR3, as DNA: TGTGCCACTGGAGCGGGGGGAATCACCGGGGAGCTGTTTTTT. This rearrangement joins TRBV6-5 to TRBJ2-2; 9 nucleotides match TRBD2. The V gene's germline CDR1 is MNHEY and CDR2 SVGAGI. The V segment lost 10 bases and the J segment 4 bases; nucleotides outside the gene matches: 7. The CDR3 consists of 14 residues.

V is TRBV9 and J is TRBJ2-5, with D perhaps matching TRBD2 (5 bases). The CDR3 extends over 16 amino acids. Trimming cost V 0 bases and J 4 bases, with 16 bases left between them. Germline V gene sequence: CDR1 SGDLS, CDR2 YYNGEE. CDR3 nucleotides: TGTGCCAGCAGCGTAGGTGTGGGAGAATCCGGAGAGACCCAGTACTTC. It specifies CASSVGVGESGETQYF.

The rearrangement uses TRBV29-1 and TRBJ2-2, with D unclear. The germline CDR1 and CDR2 sequences are SQVTM and ANQGSEA. This CDR3 contains 13 residues. V gave up 7 bases and J gave up 4 bases, with 13 bases separating them. The CDR3 protein is CSAIVVSTGELFF. The DNA of the CDR3 is TGCAGCGCGATAGTGGTGTCCACCGGGGAGCTGTTTTTT.

This clone was counted between two and nine times. The chain combines TRBV10-3 with TRBJ1-1, with D possibly being TRBD1 (6 bases). The germline V gene encodes CDR1 ENHRY and CDR2 SYGVKD. Trimming took 3 bases from V and 1 from J, leaving 18 bases between them. CDR3 length equals 17 residues. Here the CDR3 reads CAISEGGRRGQNTEAFF. CDR3 DNA: TGTGCCATCAGTGAAGGGGGTCGTCGGGGACAGAACACTGAAGCTTTCTTT.